The rows below give T cell receptor beta chains drawn from one sample of a study of response to subunit inactivated influenza vaccine. TCRdb independently ran MiXCR on the RT-PCR reads; one entry per CDR3 protein. The data show around 760,000 distinct CDR3 sequences, approximately 15% seen once. The material sequenced was PBMCs from blood, taken around 14 days before vaccination. Receptors were obtained from a man aged 45-65 years who received an inactivated influenza vaccine. The CDR3 runs from the conserved cysteine through the conserved F or W. The D gene is left open where the match is weak. Clone size is stated in some rows and not others, as once, few, many or a class when expanded.

size	V	J	D	CDR3	DNA
-	TRBV7-3	TRBJ2-2	-	CASRDTRGGELFF	TGTGCCAGCAGAGATACTCGTGGTGGGGAGCTGTTTTTT
few	TRBV28	TRBJ2-7	-	CASSLPPPAKTLSYEQYF	TGTGCCAGCAGTTTACCTCCTCCCGCCAAGACCCTCTCCTACGAGCAGTACTTC
many	TRBV7-8	TRBJ2-5	TRBD2	CASSLMRTSGKETQYF	TGTGCCAGCAGCTTAATGAGGACTAGCGGCAAAGAGACCCAGTACTTC
-	TRBV12-3/TRBV12-4	TRBJ2-6	TRBD2	CASSTGLAGGPFWGANVLTF	TGTGCCAGCAGTACGGGACTAGCGGGAGGGCCCTTCTGGGGGGCCAACGTCCTGACTTTC
-	TRBV6-2/TRBV6-3	TRBJ2-4	-	CASSYGLAKNIQYF	TGTGCCAGCAGTTACGGTCTAGCCAAAAACATTCAGTACTTC
few	TRBV27	TRBJ2-1	TRBD2	CASSLPASGLGEQFF	TGTGCCAGCAGTTTACCGGCTAGCGGTTTAGGTGAGCAGTTCTTC
few	TRBV12-3/TRBV12-4	TRBJ2-2	TRBD2	CASRSSSGGAKTGELFF	TGTGCCAGCAGGTCGAGTAGCGGGGGTGCGAAAACCGGGGAGCTGTTTTTT
-	TRBV5-4	TRBJ1-1	-	CASSTGGVGQVTEAFF	TGTGCCAGCAGCACTGGGGGCGTGGGCCAGGTCACTGAAGCTTTCTTT
few	TRBV2	TRBJ2-7	TRBD1	CASSEGTGLLYEQYF	TGTGCCAGCAGTGAAGGGACAGGGTTGTTGTACGAGCAGTACTTC
-	TRBV7-3	TRBJ2-1	-	CASSLFGTVYNEQFF	TGTGCCAGCAGCTTATTTGGGACTGTATACAATGAGCAGTTCTTC
few	TRBV5-5	TRBJ2-7	-	CASSLAGQLTYEQYF	TGTGCCAGCAGCTTGGCTGGACAGTTAACCTACGAGCAGTACTTC
few	TRBV29-1	TRBJ2-7	-	CSVVDNTVYEQYF	TGCAGCGTTGTTGACAATACGGTCTACGAGCAGTACTTC
-	TRBV7-6	TRBJ2-3	TRBD2	CASSLYWGGTDTQYF	TGTGCCAGCAGCCTCTATTGGGGGGGGACAGATACGCAGTATTTT
-	TRBV25-1	TRBJ2-7	-	CASSPTGREQYF	TGTGCCAGCAGTCCTACAGGGCGCGAGCAGTACTTC
few	TRBV20-1	TRBJ2-3	TRBD2	CSARAGPSGGLTDTQYF	TGCAGTGCTAGAGCTGGGCCTAGCGGGGGGCTCACAGATACGCAGTATTTT
-	TRBV5-1	TRBJ2-7	-	CASSLAQEQGEQYF	TGCGCCAGCAGCTTGGCCCAGGAGCAGGGCGAGCAGTACTTC
few	TRBV7-2	TRBJ2-5	-	CASSLGYLQETQYF	TGTGCCAGCAGCTTAGGCTACTTACAAGAGACCCAGTACTTC
few	TRBV12-3/TRBV12-4	TRBJ1-5	TRBD1	CASSLRTGLYSNQPQHF	TGTGCCAGCAGTTTACGGACAGGACTGTATAGCAATCAGCCCCAGCATTTT
-	TRBV4-1	TRBJ2-2	-	CASSLPDRNTGELFF	TGCGCCAGCAGCCTCCCGGACAGGAACACCGGGGAGCTGTTTTTT
-	TRBV6-2/TRBV6-3	TRBJ2-7	-	CASSYSPRTPFSYEQYF	TGTGCCAGCAGTTACTCTCCCAGGACGCCATTCTCCTACGAGCAGTACTTC
-	TRBV11-2	TRBJ1-5	TRBD1	CASSKSGGHSNQPQHF	TGTGCCAGCAGCAAGTCAGGGGGACATAGCAATCAGCCCCAGCATTTT
many	TRBV29-1	TRBJ2-3	-	CSVEWVHTSTDTQYF	TGCAGCGTTGAATGGGTGCACACCTCCACAGATACGCAGTATTTT
few	TRBV10-3	TRBJ2-1	TRBD2	CAISTTSVVQFF	TGTGCCATCAGTACAACTAGCGTAGTGCAGTTCTTC
few	TRBV7-3	TRBJ2-2	-	CASSLMQATGELFF	TGTGCCAGCAGCTTAATGCAGGCTACCGGGGAGCTGTTTTTT
-	TRBV20-1	TRBJ2-6	TRBD2	CSARESGKGSGANVLTF	TGCAGTGCTAGGGAGAGCGGGAAAGGGTCTGGGGCCAACGTCCTGACTTTC
few	TRBV29-1	TRBJ2-3	-	CSPGRTDLSTDTQYF	TGCAGCCCGGGTCGGACAGATCTAAGCACAGATACGCAGTATTTT
few	TRBV20-1	TRBJ2-1	-	CSARVPGYNEQFF	TGCAGTGCTAGAGTTCCGGGGTACAATGAGCAGTTCTTC
few	TRBV12-3/TRBV12-4	TRBJ1-1	-	CASRKHRMNTEAFF	TGTGCCAGCAGAAAACATAGGATGAACACTGAAGCTTTCTTT
few	TRBV29-1	TRBJ2-3	-	CSATVPSTDTQYF	TGCAGCGCCACAGTACCTAGCACAGATACGCAGTATTTT
-	TRBV6-1	TRBJ1-2	-	CASRFNPESEYGYTF	TGTGCCAGCAGATTCAACCCGGAGTCGGAGTATGGCTACACCTTC
few	TRBV12-3/TRBV12-4	TRBJ1-2	-	CASSQPTGITF	TGTGCCAGCAGTCAACCAACCGGGATAACCTTC
-	TRBV27	TRBJ1-6	TRBD1	CASSFDRASPLHF	TGTGCCAGCAGTTTCGACAGGGCTTCACCCCTCCACTTT
many	TRBV4-3	TRBJ2-2	TRBD2	CASSQDRIGLAGVGTGELFF	TGCGCCAGCAGCCAAGATAGGATAGGACTAGCGGGAGTCGGGACCGGGGAGCTGTTTTTT
-	TRBV7-2	TRBJ2-5	TRBD2	CASSLASYVGLADVQETQYF	TGTGCCAGCAGCTTAGCTTCCTACGTGGGGCTAGCGGATGTTCAAGAGACCCAGTACTTC
-	TRBV5-1	TRBJ2-3	TRBD2	CASSAGLAGSTDTQYF	TGCGCCAGCAGCGCGGGACTAGCGGGGTCCACAGATACGCAGTATTTT
many	TRBV6-5	TRBJ2-7	TRBD2	CASSYSIDGTSGRKYEQYF	TGTGCCAGCAGTTACTCGATTGACGGGACTAGCGGGAGGAAGTACGAGCAGTACTTC
few	TRBV4-3	TRBJ2-2	-	CASSQVKGNTGELFF	TGCGCCAGCAGCCAAGTGAAGGGGAACACCGGGGAGCTGTTTTTT
-	TRBV7-2	TRBJ2-5	-	CASSLTLPETQYF	TGTGCCAGCAGCTTAACCCTTCCAGAGACCCAGTACTTC
once	TRBV5-5	TRBJ2-3	-	CASSLRVPIRSTDTQYF	TGTGCCAGCAGCTTGAGGGTACCGATTCGAAGCACAGATACGCAGTATTTT
-	TRBV18	TRBJ2-6	-	CASSTNRASGANVLTF	TGTGCCAGCTCAACGAACAGGGCGTCTGGGGCCAACGTCCTGACTTTC
many	TRBV4-1	TRBJ1-2	TRBD1	CASSLTGAAKADYGYTF	TGCGCCAGCAGCCTGACAGGGGCCGCAAAAGCAGACTATGGCTACACCTTC
-	TRBV5-5	TRBJ2-3	-	CASSWGPSPSTDTQYF	TGTGCCAGCAGCTGGGGACCCAGCCCTAGCACAGATACGCAGTATTTT
-	TRBV29-1	TRBJ2-2	-	CSVTGTTNTGELFF	TGCAGCGTGACCGGGACAACGAACACCGGGGAGCTGTTTTTT
few	TRBV24-1	TRBJ1-5	-	CATSAGFRGRSQPQHF	TGTGCCACCAGTGCCGGTTTCAGGGGACGAAGCCAGCCCCAGCATTTT
-	TRBV29-1	TRBJ2-7	-	CSVEIGGYEQYF	TGCAGCGTTGAAATAGGCGGATACGAGCAGTACTTC
-	TRBV18	TRBJ2-5	TRBD2	CASSPRTSQETQYF	TGTGCCAGCTCACCCCGGACTAGCCAAGAGACCCAGTACTTC
-	TRBV6-1	TRBJ2-7	-	CASSPVGFAGEQYF	TGTGCCAGCAGTCCGGTAGGGTTCGCGGGCGAGCAGTACTTC
few	TRBV27	TRBJ1-1	-	CASIGNSRAFF	TGTGCCAGCATCGGGAACAGCAGGGCTTTCTTT
few	TRBV2	TRBJ2-7	TRBD2	CASRDLAGGPHEQYF	TGTGCCAGCAGGGACCTAGCGGGAGGGCCCCACGAGCAGTACTTC
-	TRBV27	TRBJ1-2	-	CASSHGGASYTF	TGTGCCAGCAGTCACGGAGGGGCGAGCTACACCTTC
-	TRBV5-1	TRBJ2-7	TRBD1	CASSLGGQIQSYEQYF	TGCGCCAGCAGCTTGGGGGGACAGATTCAATCCTACGAGCAGTACTTC
-	TRBV12-3/TRBV12-4	TRBJ2-5	-	CASSLRGAGSETQYF	TGTGCCAGCAGTTTACGGGGGGCCGGTTCAGAGACCCAGTACTTC
-	TRBV20-1	TRBJ2-3	-	CSATSPGHLAAQYF	TGCAGTGCGACCTCTCCGGGACACCTTGCTGCGCAGTATTTT
many	TRBV20-1	TRBJ2-7	-	CSASAGYEQYF	TGCAGTGCTAGCGCGGGCTACGAGCAGTACTTC
few	TRBV19	TRBJ2-7	TRBD2	CASSFGTTWEQYF	TGTGCCAGTAGTTTCGGGACTACTTGGGAGCAGTACTTC
-	TRBV5-6	TRBJ2-6	-	CASSRRWDPGANVLTF	TGTGCCAGCTCCCGGAGGTGGGACCCGGGGGCCAACGTCCTGACTTTC